A single sample is the source of the 20 T cell receptor beta chains below, sequenced in a study of T-cell memory formation after mild COVID-19. TCRdb called the 5' RACE reads again in MiXCR, with one record for every CDR3 protein. The sample lists hundreds of thousands of distinct CDR3 sequences; around 19% were seen once. Sequenced sample: PBMCs or a T cell subset sorted from them (not recorded which). These receptors were collected from an adult woman who had mild COVID-19 (a few samples of this study predate the infection). Cell type and time point are not known.

This clonotype was seen more than once but under ten times. This rearrangement joins TRBV20-1 to TRBJ2-7, with 9 bases aligning to TRBD2. V lost 4 bases, J lost 2 bases, and 0 bases stayed unmatched. The CDR3 has 12 amino acids. In germline, CDR1 is DFQATT, CDR2 SNEGSKA (reference sequence). In nucleotides, the CDR3 is TGCAGTGCTACTAGCGGGACCTACGAGCAGTACTTC. Translation gives CSATSGTYEQYF.

As DNA, the CDR3 is TGTGCCAGTACCGACTTTAGTAGCGGCCGGGAGCTGTTTTTT. Its protein is CASTDFSSGRELFF. V and J are TRBV19 and TRBJ2-2, with D possibly TRBD2 on 6 matching bases. The CDR3 contains 14 residues. Between the trimmed V and J ends, which lost 7 bases and 9 bases, there was a span of 18 bases. Germline CDR1 reads LNHDA; CDR2 reads SQIVND (reference sequence).

The chain couples TRBV24-1 to TRBJ2-3; weak D call: TRBD1 (6 bases). This CDR3 has 13 residues. CDR1 and CDR2 from the germline V gene are KGHDR and SFDVKD. Between the trimmed V and J ends, which lost 7 bases and 4 bases, there was a span of 11 bases. CDR3 in amino acids: CATSQDSADTQYF. CDR3 coding DNA: TGTGCCACCAGCCAGGACAGCGCAGATACGCAGTATTTT.

This clonotype was seen a handful of times. The rearrangement links TRBV7-2 to TRBJ2-3; 10 nucleotides match TRBD2. The CDR3 sequence is 16 residues long. After removal of 4 bases from V and 4 bases from J, the junction contained 8 bases not matched to a gene. Germline V gives CDR1 SGHTA, CDR2 FQGNSA. CDR3 DNA sequence: TGTGCCAGCAGCTGGCAACTAGCGGGGAGGCCAGATACGCAGTATTTT. Encoded protein: CASSWQLAGRPDTQYF.

This chain links TRBV5-1 with TRBJ2-3, with D possibly being TRBD1 (6 bases). Germline CDR1 and CDR2: SGHRS and YFSETQ. Trimming removed 0 bases from V and 0 bases from J, with 14 bases in between. This CDR3 contains 17 residues. The CDR3 here is CASSLARGGGSTDTQYF. CDR3 DNA sequence: TGCGCCAGCAGCTTGGCCAGGGGTGGCGGAAGCACAGATACGCAGTATTTT.

This clonotype came up a few times. The gene calls are TRBV12-3 or TRBV12-4 and TRBJ2-1, with a tentative D call TRBD1 (6 bases). The CDR3 totals 18 residues. V was trimmed by 4 bases and J by 1 base, leaving 20 bases between them. The CDR3 bases are TGTGCCAGCAGTTCCAGATACAGGGAGTGGAGGTCCTACAATGAGCAGTTCTTC. It specifies CASSSRYREWRSYNEQFF.

The chain recombines TRBV4-1 with TRBJ2-1; 15 bases line up with TRBD2. Germline loops: CDR1 MGHRA, CDR2 YSYEKL. J gave up 13 bases and V 4 bases, and 11 bases lay outside the gene matches. The CDR3 totals 16 residues. In DNA form, the CDR3 reads TGCGCCAGCAGCCCCTCCGGGACTAGCGGGGGGCCCGGACAGTTCTTC. This sequence encodes CASSPSGTSGGPGQFF.

The V and J genes are TRBV18 and TRBJ1-1; TRBD1 aligns across 11 bases. The CDR3 has 16 residues. With 2 bases clipped from V and 4 bases from J, the junction kept 6 bases outside the gene matches. Germline V gene sequence: CDR1 KGHSH, CDR2 LQKENI. CDR3 sequence: CASSPSIGQGATEAFF. DNA for the CDR3: TGTGCCAGCTCACCATCAATAGGACAGGGGGCCACTGAAGCTTTCTTT.

The rearrangement uses TRBV5-4 and TRBJ1-2; tentatively, D is TRBD1 (6 bases). Trimming stripped 6 bases from V and 4 bases from J, with 19 bases between. This CDR3 is 15 amino acids long. Germline V gene lookup returns CDR1 SGHNT and CDR2 YYREEE (reference sequence). The CDR3 loop is CASTPDPRGVYGYTF. In DNA, the CDR3 is TGTGCCAGCACCCCGGACCCCAGGGGTGTCTATGGCTACACCTTC.

Ten or more counts support this clonotype. The chain combines TRBV6-2 or TRBV6-3 with TRBJ2-2; 8 bases map to TRBD1. Germline CDR1 reads MNHEY; CDR2 reads SVGEGT. This CDR3 has 14 amino acids. Trimming cost V 8 bases and J 2 bases; bases outside gene matches: 4. CDR3 residues: CASHRGSNTGELFF. The CDR3 nucleotides are TGTGCCAGCCACAGGGGGTCAAACACCGGGGAGCTGTTTTTT.

The chain recombines TRBV4-3 with TRBJ1-1; D is perhaps TRBD1 (5 bases). V lost 4 bases, J lost 4 bases, and 22 bases lay in between. This CDR3 is 17 amino acids long. The germline V gene has CDR1 LGHNA and CDR2 YSLEER. The CDR3 loop is CASSRSDLPLGLTEAFF. The CDR3 DNA reads as TGCGCCAGCAGCCGATCAGACCTTCCCTTGGGGCTCACTGAAGCTTTCTTT.

V is TRBV30 and J is TRBJ1-1; no firm D call. The CDR3 runs 11 residues. V lost 5 bases and J lost 8, with 12 bases in between. Germline V gene data show CDR1 as GTSNPN and CDR2 as SVGIG (reference sequence). The CDR3 loop is CAWLRTREAFF. CDR3 sequence (DNA): TGTGCCTGGCTCCGGACCCGCGAAGCTTTCTTT. Full variable domain (remainder filled in from reference TRBV30 and TRBJ1-1): SQTIHQWPATLVQPVGSPLSLECTVEGTSNPNLYWYRQAAGRGLQLLFYSVGIGQISSEVPQNLSASRPQDRQFILSSKKLLLSDSGFYLCAWLRTREAFFGQGTRLTVV.

This clonotype was detected a few times. The chain uses TRBV7-2 and TRBJ2-3; D may be TRBD2 (6 bases). The CDR3 length is 15 residues. Germline CDR1 and CDR2: SGHTA and FQGNSA. V lost 1 base, J lost 6 bases, and 14 bases lay in between. This CDR3 reads CASSLDGSGMDTQYF. The CDR3 bases are TGTGCCAGCAGCTTAGACGGGAGCGGTATGGATACGCAGTATTTT.

This sequence joins TRBV2 and TRBJ2-1; tentatively, D is TRBD2 (5 bases). V was trimmed by 5 bases and J by 1 base, leaving 6 bases between them. Germline CDR1 reads SNHLY; CDR2 reads FYNNEI. This CDR3 is 13 amino acids long. The CDR3 region is CASSWESYNEQFF. The CDR3 region has the DNA TGTGCCAGCAGTTGGGAGTCCTACAATGAGCAGTTCTTC.

This clonotype was observed once. The chain uses TRBV7-9 and TRBJ2-5, with TRBD2 matching over 7 bases. The CDR3 runs to 15 residues. From germline, CDR1 is SEHNR and CDR2 FQNEAQ (reference sequence). V lost 2 bases, J lost 5 bases, and 8 bases stayed unmatched. The CDR3 DNA sequence: TGTGCCAGCAGCTTATCACGGGGGGTAATGGAGACCCAGTACTTC. Translating it yields CASSLSRGVMETQYF.

Only a few counts were recorded for this clonotype. The chain employs TRBV6-6 and TRBJ2-7; possibly TRBD1 or TRBD2 for D (6 bases each). CDR3 length equals 13 residues. The germline V gene has CDR1 MNHNY and CDR2 SVGAGI (reference sequence). V was trimmed by 0 bases and J by 6 bases, leaving 9 bases between them. CDR3 DNA sequence: TGTGCCAGCAGTTACTCGGAGGGGGGCGAGCAGTACTTC. It yields the protein CASSYSEGGEQYF.

The chain carries TRBV12-3 or TRBV12-4 and TRBJ1-6; maybe TRBD1 (5 bases). The V gene lost 2 bases and the J gene lost 5 bases, with 10 bases spanning the gap. There are 15 residues in the CDR3. The CDR3 DNA sequence: TGTGCCAGCAGTTTACGAGGGGCTAATAATTCACCCCTCCACTTT. The encoded protein is CASSLRGANNSPLHF.

This clonotype occurred a few times. This chain links TRBV7-8 with TRBJ1-2; D is unresolved. The germline gives CDR1 SGHVS, CDR2 FQNEAQ. Trimming pared 5 bases from V and 4 bases from J, leaving 17 bases between. This CDR3 region has 15 residues. For the CDR3, the DNA is TGTGCCAGCAGCCTACACCAAATCAATTTCTATGGCTACACCTTC. Translation gives CASSLHQINFYGYTF.

This clonotype was counted between two and nine times. V is TRBV4-1 and J is TRBJ2-7, with 8 bases that match TRBD1. The V gene's germline CDR1 is MGHRA and CDR2 YSYEKL. The CDR3 sequence is 16 residues long. The junction had 13 bases not matched to a gene; V was cut back by 4 bases and J by 5 bases. CDR3 nucleotide sequence: TGCGCCAGCAGCCTGGGCGGACAGGGATTAACCCACGAGCAGTACTTC. It translates to CASSLGGQGLTHEQYF.

Note on this clonotype: It may be a read error: a sequence one base away is much more abundant. This chain connects TRBV6-6 to TRBJ2-7, with unresolved D. This CDR3 is 10 amino acids long. V dropped 2 bases and J dropped 6 bases, with 2 bases sitting between them. CDR1 and CDR2 (germline): MNHNY, SVGAGI (reference sequence). CDR3 loop: CASSYREQYF. In DNA form, the CDR3 reads TGTGCCAGCAGTTACCGCGAGCAGTACTTC.